Below, 27 T cell receptor beta chains from the same sample are listed, as sequenced in a study of response to subunit inactivated influenza vaccine. TCRdb reprocessed the RT-PCR reads via MiXCR and lists one record per CDR3 protein. The table lists more than 550,000 distinct CDR3 sequences, about 11% of them singletons. The same sample was also used in a study of T cells expressing NK-cell markers. That source notes: What made the TCR beta cDNA was 5'RACE template switching with UMIs.

Here the sequenced sample was PBMCs from blood, taken on the day of vaccination. The receptors were sampled from a man aged 50-60 years who received an inactivated influenza vaccine.

This chain connects TRBV28 to TRBJ2-3; D may correspond to TRBD1 or TRBD2 (5 bases each). Trimming removed 8 bases at V and 1 base at J, with 13 bases between. There are 14 residues in the CDR3. Germline CDR1 is MDHEN and CDR2 is SYDVKM. The CDR3 nucleotides are TGTGCCAGCCTACTCGGGGCCGGCACAGATACGCAGTATTTT. Amino acids: CASLLGAGTDTQYF.

This clonotype was seen only a few times. This chain connects TRBV19 to TRBJ2-7; 9 bases map to TRBD1. The CDR3 is 16 residues long. The ends lost 0 bases at V and 0 bases at J; junction bases unmatched: 3. CDR1 LNHDA and CDR2 SQIVND come from the germline V gene (reference sequence). CDR3 loop: CASSIDSTGGSYEQYF. The CDR3 DNA is TGTGCCAGTAGTATAGATTCGACAGGGGGCTCCTACGAGCAGTACTTC. The entire variable domain, with the rest obtained from reference TRBV19 and TRBJ2-7, is as follows: DGGITQSPKYLFRKEGQNVTLSCEQNLNHDAMYWYRQDPGQGLRLIYYSQIVNDFQKGDIAEGYSVSREKKESFPLTVTSAQKNPTAFYLCASSIDSTGGSYEQYFGPGTRLTVT.

This chain's CDR3 is CAWSKVKYEQYF. The DNA for the CDR3 is TGTGCCTGGTCGAAGGTAAAGTACGAGCAGTACTTC. The chain is built from TRBV30 and TRBJ2-7, with D uncertain. V gave up 5 bases and J gave up 4 bases, with 12 bases separating them. The CDR3 has 12 residues. Germline V gives CDR1 GTSNPN, CDR2 SVGIG (reference sequence). Together with reference TRBV30 and TRBJ2-7, the CDR3 gives the full variable domain: SQTIHQWPATLVQPVGSPLSLECTVEGTSNPNLYWYRQAAGRGLQLLFYSVGIGQISSEVPQNLSASRPQDRQFILSSKKLLLSDSGFYLCAWSKVKYEQYFGPGTRLTVT.

The J gene is TRBJ2-7, the V gene TRBV5-1, with 9 bases lining up with TRBD2. There are 15 residues in the CDR3. Trimming took 4 bases from V and 7 from J; bases not matched to a gene: 12. The germline V gene has CDR1 SGHRS and CDR2 YFSETQ. CDR3 residues: CASSPTSGWGGEQYF. CDR3 nucleotides: TGCGCCAGCAGCCCGACTAGCGGATGGGGGGGAGAGCAGTACTTC.

This clonotype appeared a few times. This chain links TRBV11-2 with TRBJ2-1; D is perhaps TRBD2 (6 bases). Per the germline V gene, CDR1 is SGHAT and CDR2 is FQNNGV. CDR3 length: 17 amino acids. The germline V and J ends were trimmed by 1 base and 0 bases, with 13 bases remaining between them. CDR3 amino acids: CASSLVLLAPSYNEQFF. The CDR3 DNA reads TGTGCCAGCAGCTTAGTCCTTCTAGCGCCCTCCTACAATGAGCAGTTCTTC.

This clonotype appeared many times. The rearrangement joins TRBV20-1 to TRBJ2-7, with D uncertain. This CDR3 contains 14 residues. Per germline, CDR1 DFQATT and CDR2 SNEGSKA (reference sequence). The V end lost 0 bases, the J end lost 1 base, and 10 bases lay between the germline ends. The CDR3 region is CSARDSTWSYEQYF. In nucleotides, the CDR3 is TGCAGTGCTAGAGATTCGACGTGGTCCTACGAGCAGTACTTC.

In its sample, this clonotype was seen a few times. The genes are TRBV20-1 and TRBJ1-1; 7 positions match TRBD1. The CDR3 covers 15 residues. V was clipped by 4 bases and J by 0 bases; unmatched bases: 8. CDR1 is DFQATT and CDR2 is SNEGSKA in the germline V gene (reference sequence). The CDR3 bases are TGCAGTGCTACAAGTGGGACAGATATGAACACTGAAGCTTTCTTT. This sequence encodes CSATSGTDMNTEAFF.

The rearrangement uses TRBV5-5 and TRBJ2-2; D gene ambiguous. V lost 2 bases and J lost 6, with 11 bases in between. The CDR3 has 14 amino acids. The germline V gene encodes CDR1 SGHKS and CDR2 YYEKEE (reference sequence). The CDR3 region has the DNA TGTGCCAGCAGCTTCGGACGAAACGCCGGGGAGCTGTTTTTT. This encodes CASSFGRNAGELFF.

Concerning this clonotype itself: An end of the junction does not agree with germline; a read error may underlie this. The chain couples TRBV12-3 or TRBV12-4 to TRBJ2-1; 7 bases are shared with TRBD2. The CDR3 has 15 amino acids. The CDR3 region has the DNA TGTGCCTGCAGTTTAGCGAGCGGGACCTACAATGAGCAGTTCTTC. It encodes CACSLASGTYNEQFF.

The V and J genes are TRBV6-2 or TRBV6-3 and TRBJ1-1; a possible D gene is TRBD1 (5 bases). This CDR3 region has 14 residues. V lost 7 bases to trimming and J lost 8 bases, with 20 bases between them. The germline gives CDR1 MNHEY, CDR2 SVGEGT. CDR3 coding DNA: TGTGCCAGCACCCGACCGCGAGGGGCCGCGGAAGCTTTCTTT. Its translation is CASTRPRGAAEAFF.

This chain connects TRBV6-1 to TRBJ2-2; perhaps TRBD1 as D (6 bases). CDR3 size: 17 residues. Germline V gives CDR1 MNHNS, CDR2 SASEGT. Trimming took 6 bases from V and 0 from J, leaving 17 bases between them. In DNA form, the CDR3 reads TGTGCCAGCAGATGGGGAACCGGGACACCGAACACCGGGGAGCTGTTTTTT. Protein sequence: CASRWGTGTPNTGELFF.

This clonotype was found a few times. The chain joins TRBV11-2 to TRBJ1-4; possibly TRBD1 for D (5 bases). Germline V gene data show CDR1 as SGHAT and CDR2 as FQNNGV. Trimming pared 3 bases from V and 7 bases from J, leaving 12 bases between. The CDR3 runs 14 residues. The CDR3 bases are TGTGCCAGCAGCTTGGGTGGGGGGGGTGAAAAACTGTTTTTT. Translating gives CASSLGGGGEKLFF.

In its sample, this clonotype was seen a few times. J is TRBJ2-1 and V is TRBV15, with a weak D call TRBD2 (6 bases). The CDR3 runs to 15 residues. V gave up 4 bases and J gave up 12 bases, with 22 bases separating them. The germline gives CDR1 LNHNV, CDR2 YYDKDF (reference sequence). The DNA of the CDR3 is TGTGCCACCAGCAAAGGGACTTCCGTCGTTCCCGGGCAGTTCTTC. Translating it yields CATSKGTSVVPGQFF.

This chain's CDR3 is CASSQGVTGLNYGYTF. The CDR3 DNA sequence: TGCGCCAGCAGCCAAGGGGTGACGGGACTTAACTATGGCTACACCTTC. This chain joins TRBV4-3 and TRBJ1-2, with D maybe TRBD1 (5 bases). Germline CDR1 is LGHNA and CDR2 is YSLEER. The V gene lost 1 base and the J gene lost 1 base, with 13 bases spanning the gap. The length of the CDR3 is 16 residues.

Many counts were recorded for this clonotype. The CDR3 DNA is TGCGCCAGCAGCTTGGGGGTCTCTGGAAACACCATATATTTT. It translates to CASSLGVSGNTIYF. This chain connects TRBV5-1 to TRBJ1-3; no clear D gene. Germline V lookup: CDR1 SGHRS, CDR2 YFSETQ. The CDR3 runs to 14 residues. Trimming cost V 0 bases and J 0 bases, with 4 bases left between them.

In its sample, this clonotype was seen a few times. This chain links TRBV6-1 with TRBJ2-7; tentatively, D is TRBD1 (6 bases). Germline values: CDR1 MNHNS, CDR2 SASEGT. Trimming took 5 bases from V and 4 from J, leaving 15 bases between them. The CDR3 covers 14 residues. The CDR3 nucleotides read TGTGCCAGCAGTCGTGGGACATTGAAATACGAGCAGTACTTC. Translating it yields CASSRGTLKYEQYF.

This clonotype was seen more than once but under ten times. The chain links TRBV20-1 to TRBJ2-1; D gene uncertain. Trimming took 5 bases from V and 6 from J, leaving 5 bases between them. The CDR3 consists of 10 residues. Germline V gene sequence: CDR1 DFQATT, CDR2 SNEGSKA (reference sequence). The CDR3 spells CSAQGNEQFF. The CDR3 DNA follows: TGCAGTGCTCAAGGCAATGAGCAGTTCTTC.

This clonotype was seen a handful of times. The genes are TRBV24-1 and TRBJ2-1, with no clear D. V was cut by 4 bases and J by 10 bases, with 19 bases left in between. CDR1 KGHDR and CDR2 SFDVKD come from the germline V gene. The length of the CDR3 is 15 residues. The CDR3 DNA sequence: TGTGCCACCAGTGACTCTGGGCTAGTCCGCCAGGAGCAGTTCTTC. Protein sequence: CATSDSGLVRQEQFF.

The table lists this clonotype with many counts. This chain uses TRBV6-5 with TRBJ2-1, with D perhaps given as TRBD1 or TRBD2 (5 bases each). The germline CDR1 and CDR2 sequences are MNHEY and SVGAGI. V lost 0 bases and J lost 2, with 11 bases in between. The CDR3 sequence is 16 residues long. CDR3 loop: CASSYSRDPTYNEQFF. CDR3 DNA: TGTGCCAGCAGTTACTCTCGGGACCCTACCTACAATGAGCAGTTCTTC.

This clonotype was observed at least ten times. The rearrangement links TRBV28 to TRBJ1-5; D ambiguous. CDR3 length: 15 amino acids. The germline gives CDR1 MDHEN, CDR2 SYDVKM. Trimming left V 6 bases short and J 2 bases short, with 14 bases between. CDR3 protein: CASSLSGMGNQPQHF. CDR3 DNA sequence: TGTGCCAGCAGCCTGTCGGGAATGGGCAATCAGCCCCAGCATTTT.

The chain joins TRBV20-1 to TRBJ1-2; D call uncertain. Trimming took 0 bases from V and 4 from J, leaving 12 bases between them. CDR1 and CDR2 from the germline V gene are DFQATT and SNEGSKA (reference sequence). This CDR3 is built from 14 residues. For the CDR3, the DNA is TGCAGTGCTAGAGATTTAGGGAACCTCTATGGCTACACCTTC. Its translation: CSARDLGNLYGYTF.

The V gene is TRBV5-6, the J gene TRBJ2-6, with D unresolved. V shed 4 bases and J shed 0 bases, with 14 bases lying between them. Germline values: CDR1 SGHDT, CDR2 YYEEEE. The length of the CDR3 is 17 residues. CDR3 region: CASSPTASRSGANVLTF. The CDR3 DNA is TGTGCCAGCAGCCCGACGGCCTCCCGCTCTGGGGCCAACGTCCTGACTTTC.

V usage is TRBV7-6 and J usage is TRBJ2-2; either TRBD1 or TRBD2 may fit D (6 bases each). Trimming took off 5 bases at V and 6 bases at J, with 16 bases between the two ends. The V gene's germline CDR1 is SGHVS and CDR2 FNYEAQ. This CDR3 region has 15 residues. This CDR3 reads CASSHRGGFAGELFF. The CDR3 coding sequence is TGTGCCAGCAGCCACCGAGGGGGGTTTGCCGGGGAGCTGTTTTTT. Full variable domain (remainder filled in from reference TRBV7-6 and TRBJ2-2): GAGVSQSPRYKVTKRGQDVALRCDPISGHVSLYWYRQALGQGPEFLTYFNYEAQQDKSGLPNDRFSAERPEGSISTLTIQRTEQRDSAMYRCASSHRGGFAGELFFGEGSRLTVL.

In its sample, this clonotype was seen once. This chain's CDR3 is CASAPGQGISDTQYF. DNA for the CDR3: TGTGCCAGCGCCCCGGGACAGGGGATTTCAGATACGCAGTATTTT. The genes are TRBV5-4 and TRBJ2-3; TRBD1 agrees at 10 bases. Germline assignment: CDR1 SGHNT and CDR2 YYREEE (reference sequence). After removal of 7 bases from V and 4 bases from J, the junction contained 9 bases not matched to a gene. This CDR3 has 15 amino acids.

The chain uses TRBV29-1 and TRBJ2-5, with a tentative D call TRBD2 (7 bases). Germline loops: CDR1 SQVTM, CDR2 ANQGSEA. This CDR3 comprises 14 residues. V dropped 4 bases and J dropped 2 bases, with 14 bases sitting between them. The CDR3 nucleotides read TGCAGCGTTGGTAGGGGGGGCGCACAAGAGACCCAGTACTTC. This encodes CSVGRGGAQETQYF. The whole variable domain, filled in from reference TRBV29-1 and TRBJ2-5, reads SAVISQKPSRDICQRGTSLTIQCQVDSQVTMMFWYRQQPGQSLTLIATANQGSEATYESGFVIDKFPISRPNLTFSTLTVSNMSPEDSSIYLCSVGRGGAQETQYFGPGTRLLVL.

This clonotype was recorded a few times. The chain is built from TRBV5-1 and TRBJ2-6; the D is unclear. Trimming removed 0 bases at V and 0 bases at J, with 7 bases between. Germline CDR1 SGHRS, CDR2 YFSETQ. This CDR3 is 16 amino acids long. The CDR3 loop reads CASSLGTNSGANVLTF. CDR3 nucleotides: TGCGCCAGCAGCTTGGGGACGAACTCTGGGGCCAACGTCCTGACTTTC.

The J gene is TRBJ2-7, the V gene TRBV5-1, with TRBD1 matching over 8 bases. The CDR3 loop spans 15 amino acids. CDR1 is SGHRS and CDR2 is YFSETQ in the germline V gene. The junction had 13 bases not matched to a gene; V was cut back by 4 bases and J by 7 bases. For the CDR3, the DNA is TGCGCCAGCAGCAAACTGGACAGGGCTATTGGGGAGCAGTACTTC. It specifies CASSKLDRAIGEQYF. The whole variable domain, filled in from reference TRBV5-1 and TRBJ2-7, reads KAGVTQTPRYLIKTRGQQVTLSCSPISGHRSVSWYQQTPGQGLQFLFEYFSETQRNKGNFPGRFSGRQFSNSRSEMNVSTLELGDSALYLCASSKLDRAIGEQYFGPGTRLTVT.